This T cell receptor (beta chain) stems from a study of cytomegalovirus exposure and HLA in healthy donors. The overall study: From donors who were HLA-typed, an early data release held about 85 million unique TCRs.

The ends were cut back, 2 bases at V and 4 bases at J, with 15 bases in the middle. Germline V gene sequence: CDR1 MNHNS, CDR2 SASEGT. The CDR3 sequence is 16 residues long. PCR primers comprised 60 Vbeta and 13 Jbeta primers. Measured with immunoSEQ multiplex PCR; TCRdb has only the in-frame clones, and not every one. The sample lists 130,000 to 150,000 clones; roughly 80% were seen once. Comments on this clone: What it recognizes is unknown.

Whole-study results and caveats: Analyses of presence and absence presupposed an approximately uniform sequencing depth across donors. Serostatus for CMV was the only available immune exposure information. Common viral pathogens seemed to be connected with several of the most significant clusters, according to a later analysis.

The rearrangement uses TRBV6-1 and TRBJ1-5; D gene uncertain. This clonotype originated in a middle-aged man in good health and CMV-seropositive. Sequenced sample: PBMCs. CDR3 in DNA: TGTGCCAGCAGTGAACCATATGACGGACTTAATCAGCCCCAGCATTTT. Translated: CASSEPYDGLNQPQHF.